This T cell receptor (beta chain) was sequenced for a study of human T cells and chemical hapten exposure. The sample's time point: patch test 2, 6 weeks after DPC sensitization. Stated treatment: therapeutic diphenylcyclopropenone sensitization with weekly scalp DPC. In its sample, this clonotype was seen many times. TCRdb ran MiXCR on the RACE reads and lists one entry per CDR3 protein. Of 35,000 to 45,000 distinct CDR3 sequences detected, about 8.9% appear once; the ten largest clones hold 15%. The junction had 7 bases not matched to a gene; V was cut back by 6 bases and J by 7 bases. The CDR3 runs to 14 residues.

The chain uses TRBV12-3 or TRBV12-4 and TRBJ2-7; TRBD1 matches 12 bases. This receptor was taken from a woman aged 40 to 50 with alopecia areata. Some clones in this sample may be carry-over from other donors' samples. The source material was whole blood, sampled in connection with sensitization to the hapten diphenylcyclopropenone (DPC). CDR3 coding DNA: TGTGCCAGCAGCGGGACAGGGGGCGTAGAGGAGCAGTACTTC. Its protein is CASSGTGGVEEQYF.